This entry lists 20 T cell receptor beta chains sequenced from one sample in a study of blood T cell repertoires in COVID-19. Repertoires were generated with immunoSEQ multiplex PCR, while TCRdb's copy carries only in-frame clones and drops some. The sample has about 300,000 clones; about 81% are singletons. Sequencing was performed on peripheral blood. The receptors stem from a human donor with COVID-19, enrolled during active disease. The donor label of this sample is uncertain.

V gene TRBV30 combines with J gene TRBJ2-1; 10 bases are a match to TRBD2. Germline V gives CDR1 GTSNPN, CDR2 SVGIG (reference sequence). The CDR3 is 15 amino acids. Losses at the gene ends were 2 bases for V and 8 bases for J; bases not matched to a gene: 9. CDR3 sequence: CAWSHPSGSIDEQFF. As DNA, the CDR3 is TGTGCCTGGAGTCACCCTAGCGGGAGTATCGATGAGCAGTTCTTC.

The rearrangement links TRBV4-3 to TRBJ1-1, with TRBD1 identical over 9 bases. CDR3 length: 17 amino acids. J gave up 6 bases and V 0 bases, and 11 bases lay outside the gene matches. Germline-derived CDR1 and CDR2 are LGHNA and YSLEER. CDR3 region: CASSQDRVTGGSAEAFF. CDR3 bases: TGCGCCAGCAGCCAAGATCGCGTGACAGGGGGAAGCGCTGAAGCTTTCTTT.

The chain is built from TRBV10-3 and TRBJ1-5; D is ambiguous. The V end was cut by 6 bases, the J end by 2 bases, with 11 bases between. This CDR3 is built from 14 residues. Germline loops: CDR1 ENHRY, CDR2 SYGVKD. As DNA, the CDR3 is TGTGCCATCAGCGTGTCTCCGGGCAATCAGCCCCAGCATTTT. Its translation is CAISVSPGNQPQHF.

The V gene is TRBV6-5, the J gene TRBJ1-1, with D possibly TRBD1 on 5 matching bases. The CDR3 runs to 15 residues. The germline V gene has CDR1 MNHEY and CDR2 SVGAGI. V lost 0 bases to trimming and J lost 4 bases, with 12 bases between them. The CDR3 loop is CASSYSGGVGTEAFF. CDR3 bases: TGTGCCAGCAGTTACTCTGGGGGGGTTGGCACTGAAGCTTTCTTT.

This clone occurred a few times. The chain couples TRBV6-2 or TRBV6-3 to TRBJ2-7; TRBD1 agrees at 8 bases. The CDR3 runs 14 residues. The germline CDR1 and CDR2 sequences are MNHEY and SVGEGT. V shed 2 bases, J shed 5 bases, and the junction held 5 bases outside the gene matches. CDR3 DNA sequence: TGTGCCAGCAGTTACGGAGACAGGGGCCACGAGCAGTACTTC. Its protein is CASSYGDRGHEQYF.

This clone was seen a single time. The J gene is TRBJ2-6, the V gene TRBV30, with D possibly being TRBD1 (5 bases). The CDR3 contains 15 residues. Germline V lookup: CDR1 GTSNPN, CDR2 SVGIG (reference sequence). Between the trimmed V and J ends, which lost 2 bases and 1 base, there was a span of 9 bases. In DNA, the CDR3 is TGTGCCTGGAGTCCAGGGATTTCTGGGGCCAACGTCCTGACTTTC. This sequence encodes CAWSPGISGANVLTF.

V gene TRBV27 combines with J gene TRBJ1-5; TRBD1 matches 8 bases. Germline V CDR1 and CDR2: MNHEY, SMNVEV (reference sequence). The CDR3 runs to 20 residues. Trimming at V came to 2 bases and at J to 0 bases, leaving 15 bases not matched to a gene. The CDR3, as DNA: TGTGCCAGCAGTTTAGAGCCCCGGGACAGGCCCCTCTATAGCAATCAGCCCCAGCATTTT. Amino acids: CASSLEPRDRPLYSNQPQHF.

The chain links TRBV28 to TRBJ1-6; D might be TRBD1 (5 bases). The CDR3 runs 14 residues. Trimming removed 3 bases at V and 5 bases at J, with 8 bases between. CDR1 and CDR2 (germline): MDHEN, SYDVKM. The CDR3 loop reads CASSFYRHNSPLHF. Here the CDR3 DNA reads TGTGCCAGCAGTTTCTACAGGCATAATTCACCCCTCCACTTT. The whole variable domain, filled in from reference TRBV28 and TRBJ1-6, reads DVKVTQSSRYLVKRTGEKVFLECVQDMDHENMFWYRQDPGLGLRLIYFSYDVKMKEKGDIPEGYSVSREKKERFSLILESASTNQTSMYLCASSFYRHNSPLHFGNGTRLTVT.

The chain links TRBV6-5 to TRBJ1-5, with TRBD1 identical over 8 bases. Germline V gives CDR1 MNHEY, CDR2 SVGAGI. V lost 6 bases, J lost 3 bases, and 4 bases stayed unmatched. CDR3 length: 14 residues. The CDR3 nucleotides read TGTGCCAGCAGGGGGACAGGCTCCAATCAGCCCCAGCATTTT. It encodes CASRGTGSNQPQHF.

The V gene is TRBV28, the J gene TRBJ1-1; D is possibly TRBD1 (5 bases). The V end lost 7 bases, the J end lost 0 bases, and 12 bases lay between the germline ends. Germline lookup yields CDR1 MDHEN and CDR2 SYDVKM. The CDR3 totals 14 residues. The CDR3: CASTLGGVNTEAFF. The CDR3, as DNA: TGTGCCAGCACCCTGGGAGGGGTGAACACTGAAGCTTTCTTT. Full variable domain (outside the CDR3, taken from reference TRBV28 and TRBJ1-1): DVKVTQSSRYLVKRTGEKVFLECVQDMDHENMFWYRQDPGLGLRLIYFSYDVKMKEKGDIPEGYSVSREKKERFSLILESASTNQTSMYLCASTLGGVNTEAFFGQGTRLTVV.

V is TRBV7-3 and J is TRBJ2-3, with D possibly TRBD1 on 6 matching bases. This CDR3 region has 15 residues. CDR1 and CDR2 from the germline V gene are SGHTA and FQGTGA. V lost 5 bases to trimming and J lost 0 bases, with 12 bases between them. The CDR3, as DNA: TGTGCCAGCAGCCCCCGGGACATCAGCACAGATACGCAGTATTTT. Its translation is CASSPRDISTDTQYF.

The chain employs TRBV6-1 and TRBJ2-1; 8 nucleotides match TRBD2. Per germline, CDR1 MNHNS and CDR2 SASEGT. The J segment lost 2 bases and the V segment lost 0 bases, leaving 3 bases of the junction unmatched. CDR3 length equals 16 residues. CDR3 coding DNA: TGTGCCAGCAGTGAAGCGCGGGGGGCGGCCTACAATGAGCAGTTCTTC. Amino acids: CASSEARGAAYNEQFF.

The rearrangement links TRBV19 to TRBJ2-2, with unresolved D. Germline V lookup: CDR1 LNHDA, CDR2 SQIVND (reference sequence). The V and J ends lost 5 bases and 6 bases respectively, with 10 bases between them. The CDR3 extends over 13 amino acids. The CDR3 nucleotides are TGTGCCAGTAGTTCCCTTCCCCCCGGGGAGCTGTTTTTT. It encodes CASSSLPPGELFF.

The chain has TRBV15 and TRBJ2-7, with 9 bases aligning to TRBD2. This CDR3 spans 16 amino acids. The germline V gene encodes CDR1 LNHNV and CDR2 YYDKDF (reference sequence). The V and J ends lost 0 bases and 1 base, in that order; junction bases with no gene match: 4. In DNA form, the CDR3 reads TGTGCCACCAGCAGAGATCTGGCGGGAGGGTCCTACGAGCAGTACTTC. Encoded protein: CATSRDLAGGSYEQYF.

The chain joins TRBV3-1 (or the pseudogene TRBV3-2) to TRBJ1-2, with TRBD1 matching 8 bases. CDR3 length: 15 residues. V trimming: 4 bases; J trimming: 2 bases; junction bases outside the gene matches: 6. CDR1 is LGHDT, CDR2 YNNKEL, per germline (reference sequence). The CDR3 here is CASSPRTGMNYGYTF. As DNA, the CDR3 is TGTGCCAGCAGCCCTCGGACAGGGATGAACTATGGCTACACCTTC.

The chain combines TRBV28 with TRBJ1-1; D not resolved. V was cut by 3 bases and J by 4 bases, with 9 bases left in between. CDR3 length: 13 residues. The germline V gene has CDR1 MDHEN and CDR2 SYDVKM. CDR3 amino acids: CASSFGGPTEAFF. The CDR3 DNA sequence: TGTGCCAGCAGTTTTGGAGGGCCCACTGAAGCTTTCTTT.

The genes are TRBV6-1 and TRBJ1-2; a weak D match, TRBD1 (5 bases). Germline lookup yields CDR1 MNHNS and CDR2 SASEGT. V was shortened by 0 bases and J by 6 bases, with 8 bases between the two germline ends. The CDR3 length is 13 residues. The CDR3 sequence is CASSEAGEDGYTF. In DNA form, the CDR3 reads TGTGCCAGCAGTGAAGCAGGGGAGGATGGCTACACCTTC.

The V call is TRBV27, the J call TRBJ2-7, with D possibly TRBD2 on 6 matching bases. The CDR3 contains 16 residues. V was shortened by 4 bases and J by 5 bases, with 21 bases between the two germline ends. The germline V gene encodes CDR1 MNHEY and CDR2 SMNVEV (reference sequence). CDR3 DNA sequence: TGTGCCAGCAGTTCCCCCCCTCGGTTCGGAGGGAACGAGCAGTACTTC. It is translated as CASSSPPRFGGNEQYF.

V usage is TRBV6-5 and J usage is TRBJ1-1; D perhaps matches TRBD1 (5 bases). The CDR3 runs to 15 residues. V lost 6 bases, J lost 1 base, and 15 bases lay in between. Germline V lookup: CDR1 MNHEY, CDR2 SVGAGI. The DNA for the CDR3 is TGTGCCAGCAGCGATTCGTGGGGGGGGAACACTGAAGCTTTCTTT. Residues: CASSDSWGGNTEAFF.

V usage is TRBV30 and J usage is TRBJ2-7; 11 bases agree with TRBD2. Unmatched junction bases numbered 7, after V lost 4 bases and J lost 5 bases. The CDR3 loop spans 14 amino acids. CDR1 is GTSNPN and CDR2 is SVGIG in the germline V gene (reference sequence). The DNA of the CDR3 is TGTGCCTGGACCGGACTAGCGGGTATCGACGAGCAGTACTTC. Translated, it gives CAWTGLAGIDEQYF.